The 24 T cell receptor beta chains reported below all come from one sample, sequenced in a study of T-cell reconstitution after alpha-beta-depleted transplantation in children. This sample's TCRbeta library carried unique molecular identifier barcodes. One entry per CDR3 protein, called by TCRdb with MiXCR from the PCR reads. The sample includes some 200,000 distinct CDR3 sequences, 6.3% seen only once; the top ten take roughly 4.5%. The material sequenced was PBMCs, taken before TCRalphabeta/CD19-depleted stem cell transplant. The source of these receptors is a girl under three years old with combined immunodeficiency, due to receive a stem cell transplant.

This clonotype was observed many times. The chain couples TRBV20-1 to TRBJ2-1; no clear D. CDR1 and CDR2 from the germline V gene are DFQATT and SNEGSKA (reference sequence). The CDR3 covers 13 residues. The V end lost 8 bases, the J end lost 0 bases, and 11 bases lay between the germline ends. In nucleotides, the CDR3 is TGCAGTCCTTTACGCCCCTCCTACAATGAGCAGTTCTTC. Translated, it gives CSPLRPSYNEQFF.

This clonotype was found many times. The chain carries TRBV11-1 and TRBJ2-2; possible D gene TRBD2, 6 bases. The ends were cut back, 3 bases at V and 3 bases at J, with 14 bases in the middle. The CDR3 sequence is 16 residues long. In germline, CDR1 is SGHAT, CDR2 FQDESV (reference sequence). The CDR3 protein is CASSFSRTIHTGELFF. Written as DNA, the CDR3 is TGTGCCAGCAGCTTCAGTCGGACTATCCACACCGGGGAGCTGTTTTTT. Based on the CDR3 plus reference TRBV11-1 and TRBJ2-2, the full variable domain is EAEVAQSPRYKITEKSQAVAFWCDPISGHATLYWYRQILGQGPELLVQFQDESVVDDSQLPKDRFSAERLKGVDSTLKIQPAELGDSAMYLCASSFSRTIHTGELFFGEGSRLTVL.

The sample holds many counts of this clonotype. This CDR3 is CASSLGAQVAEAFF. DNA for the CDR3: TGTGCCAGCAGCTTAGGCGCACAGGTGGCTGAAGCTTTCTTT. The chain uses TRBV7-9 and TRBJ1-1, with a weak D call TRBD1 (5 bases). This CDR3 is built from 14 residues. V lost 1 base and J lost 6, with 12 bases in between. Germline CDR1 SEHNR, CDR2 FQNEAQ (reference sequence).

This clonotype appeared a few times. The chain recombines TRBV15 with TRBJ2-1; D tentatively fits TRBD1 or TRBD2 (5 bases each). CDR1 is LNHNV, CDR2 YYDKDF, per germline (reference sequence). V lost 3 bases, J lost 3 bases, and 27 bases lay in between. This CDR3 comprises 20 residues. CDR3: CATSSIPEGSLGYRYNEQFF. CDR3 bases: TGTGCCACCAGCAGTATCCCTGAGGGGTCACTTGGGTACCGCTACAATGAGCAGTTCTTC.

There are many counts of this clonotype. V is TRBV28 and J is TRBJ2-7; D possibly corresponds to TRBD1 (5 bases). The CDR3 loop spans 16 amino acids. Per the germline V gene, CDR1 is MDHEN and CDR2 is SYDVKM. Trimming removed 1 base at V and 6 bases at J, with 19 bases between. The CDR3 coding sequence is TGTGCCAGCAGTTTATTATTGTCGGCGGTAAGGGGCGAGCAGTACTTC. It yields the protein CASSLLLSAVRGEQYF. The full variable domain, its missing parts supplied by reference TRBV28 and TRBJ2-7, is DVKVTQSSRYLVKRTGEKVFLECVQDMDHENMFWYRQDPGLGLRLIYFSYDVKMKEKGDIPEGYSVSREKKERFSLILESASTNQTSMYLCASSLLLSAVRGEQYFGPGTRLTVT.

This clonotype was detected ten times or more. The chain employs TRBV7-9 and TRBJ1-6; D gene ambiguous. Per germline, CDR1 SEHNR and CDR2 FQNEAQ (reference sequence). Between the trimmed V and J ends, which lost 4 bases and 3 bases, there was a span of 16 bases. The CDR3 is 17 amino acids. In DNA, the CDR3 is TGTGCCAGCAGCTCTGGTCCCATTTCCAACTATAATTCACCCCTCCACTTT. This sequence encodes CASSSGPISNYNSPLHF.

This clonotype has a count of ten or more. The chain employs TRBV3-1 and TRBJ1-1; tentatively, D is TRBD1 (5 bases). Trimming cost V 4 bases and J 6 bases, with 15 bases left between them. This CDR3 is 14 amino acids long. Germline V gene lookup returns CDR1 LGHDT and CDR2 YNNKEL (reference sequence). CDR3 in amino acids: CASSPPWQGPEAFF. For the CDR3, the DNA is TGTGCCAGCAGCCCTCCCTGGCAGGGTCCTGAAGCTTTCTTT.

Ten or more counts support this clonotype. V and J are TRBV13 and TRBJ1-1; perhaps TRBD1 as D (6 bases). V gave up 5 bases and J gave up 6 bases, with 13 bases separating them. CDR1 PRHDT and CDR2 FYEKMQ come from the germline V gene (reference sequence). This CDR3 contains 13 residues. CDR3 loop: CASSPRTDSEAFF. In DNA form, the CDR3 reads TGTGCCAGCAGCCCTAGGACAGATTCTGAAGCTTTCTTT.

The sample holds many counts of this clonotype. This chain uses TRBV27 with TRBJ2-6, with D possibly TRBD1 on 6 matching bases. In germline, CDR1 is MNHEY, CDR2 SMNVEV (reference sequence). The length of the CDR3 is 13 residues. The V gene lost 5 bases and the J gene lost 13 bases, with 15 bases spanning the gap. The CDR3 nucleotides read TGTGCCAGCAGTCCTGACAGGTTTCGGGTCCTGACTTTC. Translation: CASSPDRFRVLTF.

This clonotype was counted only a few times. This sequence joins TRBV6-1 and TRBJ2-2; TRBD2 is a possible D gene (6 bases). This CDR3 has 15 amino acids. Trimming left V 6 bases short and J 5 bases short, with 16 bases between. The V gene's germline CDR1 is MNHNS and CDR2 SASEGT. CDR3 nucleotide sequence: TGTGCCAGCAGATTCCCCTATGGGGGGACCGGGGAGCTGTTTTTT. Amino acid sequence: CASRFPYGGTGELFF.

This clonotype was seen many times. J is TRBJ2-3 and V is TRBV27; D is ambiguous. The V and J ends lost 3 bases and 4 bases respectively, with 11 bases between them. Germline values: CDR1 MNHEY, CDR2 SMNVEV (reference sequence). The CDR3 covers 14 residues. The CDR3 is CASSFASWADTQYF. Written as DNA, the CDR3 is TGTGCCAGCAGTTTTGCATCCTGGGCAGATACGCAGTATTTT.

Many counts were recorded for this clonotype. V usage is TRBV6-2 or TRBV6-3 and J usage is TRBJ2-1; maybe TRBD2 (7 bases). The V gene lost 1 base and the J gene lost 4 bases, with 14 bases spanning the gap. The CDR3 runs 16 residues. The germline V gene has CDR1 MNHEY and CDR2 SVGEGT. The CDR3 is CASSYWVGGAYNEQFF. The DNA of the CDR3 is TGTGCCAGCAGTTACTGGGTAGGGGGGGCTTACAATGAGCAGTTCTTC.

On this clonotype itself: Possible read error: a much larger clone is one base away. The chain has TRBV11-2 and TRBJ1-1; 8 nucleotides line up with TRBD1. Germline V lookup: CDR1 SGHAT, CDR2 FQNNGV. The CDR3 has 14 residues. CDR3 in amino acids: CAGSQGAVNSEAFF. CDR3 coding DNA: TGTGCCGGCAGCCAGGGGGCGGTTAACTCTGAAGCTTTCTTT. The entire variable domain, with the rest obtained from reference TRBV11-2 and TRBJ1-1, is as follows: EAGVAQSPRYKIIEKRQSVAFWCNPISGHATLYWYQQILGQGPKLLIQFQNNGVVDDSQLPKDRFSAERLKGVDSTLKIQPAKLEDSAVYLCAGSQGAVNSEAFFGQGTRLTVV.

This clonotype came up many times. The chain couples TRBV5-1 to TRBJ2-1; 9 nucleotides agree with TRBD1. Germline V gives CDR1 SGHRS, CDR2 YFSETQ. The V and J ends lost 2 bases and 5 bases, in that order; junction bases with no gene match: 2. The CDR3 runs 14 residues. The CDR3: CASSFRDRDNEQFF. The CDR3 DNA sequence: TGCGCCAGCAGCTTCCGGGACAGGGACAATGAGCAGTTCTTC. Using reference TRBV5-1 and TRBJ2-1 for the parts outside the CDR3, the full variable domain is KAGVTQTPRYLIKTRGQQVTLSCSPISGHRSVSWYQQTPGQGLQFLFEYFSETQRNKGNFPGRFSGRQFSNSRSEMNVSTLELGDSALYLCASSFRDRDNEQFFGPGTRLTVL.

This clonotype appeared many times. The chain combines TRBV9 with TRBJ2-2, with 9 bases lining up with TRBD1. The CDR3 consists of 16 residues. Trimming took 4 bases from V and 5 from J; bases not matched to a gene: 9. Germline V CDR1 and CDR2: SGDLS, YYNGEE. The CDR3 loop is CASSPSTGGYTGELFF. The CDR3 coding sequence is TGTGCCAGCAGCCCGAGCACAGGGGGCTATACCGGGGAGCTGTTTTTT.

The gene calls are TRBV24-1 and TRBJ2-1; perhaps D is TRBD1 or TRBD2 (5 bases each). This CDR3 spans 16 amino acids. Germline-derived CDR1 and CDR2 are KGHDR and SFDVKD. CDR3 amino acids: CGACYSDGTAYNEQFF. The CDR3 DNA sequence: TGTGGGGCCTGTTATTCGGACGGGACCGCATACAATGAGCAGTTCTTC.

This clonotype occurred many times. The rearrangement joins TRBV6-2 or TRBV6-3 to TRBJ2-1; the match to TRBD2 covers 8 bases. The CDR3 length is 18 residues. Germline trimming cut 2 bases from V and 1 base from J; bases unmatched to any gene: 10. Germline V gives CDR1 MNHEY, CDR2 SVGEGT. Here the CDR3 reads CASSYPQIAGLSYNEQFF. The CDR3 coding sequence is TGTGCCAGCAGTTACCCCCAAATAGCGGGGCTGTCCTACAATGAGCAGTTCTTC.

There are many counts of this clonotype. CDR3 protein: CASSQHRTTGELFF. The DNA for the CDR3 is TGCGCCAGCAGCCAGCACAGAACCACCGGGGAGCTGTTTTTT. The chain recombines TRBV4-1 with TRBJ2-2; no firm D call. This CDR3 region has 14 residues. V gave up 3 bases and J gave up 4 bases, with 9 bases separating them. CDR1 is MGHRA, CDR2 YSYEKL, per germline.

This clonotype was recorded at least ten times. The rearrangement links TRBV4-1 to TRBJ1-5, with D tentatively TRBD1 (5 bases). With 1 base removed from V and 0 bases from J, the gap between germline ends came to 7 bases. The CDR3 sequence is 15 residues long. In germline, CDR1 is MGHRA, CDR2 YSYEKL. The CDR3 region has the DNA TGCGCCAGCAGCCAAGGGGGGAATAGCAATCAGCCCCAGCATTTT. It yields the protein CASSQGGNSNQPQHF.

Turning to this clonotype: A much larger clonotype is one base distant, so this may be a read error. The J gene is TRBJ2-5, the V gene TRBV13, with a possible D match to TRBD1 (5 bases). This CDR3 has 13 residues. Germline V CDR1 and CDR2: PRHDT, FYEKMQ (reference sequence). The CDR3 DNA follows: TGTGCCAGCAGTACAGGCAAGGAAGAGACCCGGTACTTC. Encoded protein: CASSTGKEETRYF.

Points on this clonotype: Possible read error: a much larger clone is one base away. The V gene is TRBV10-3, the J gene TRBJ2-7; D remains ambiguous. The CDR3 extends over 14 amino acids. In germline, CDR1 is ENHRY, CDR2 SYGVKD. CDR3 in DNA: TGTCCCATCAGTGAAAAGGACGGTACCTACGAGCAGTACTTC. It specifies CPISEKDGTYEQYF.

As to this clonotype: A much larger clone differs from this one at a single base, so this may be a read error. The CDR3 ends on some other residue instead of the conserved phenylalanine or tryptophan, so this is likely a read error. The J gene is TRBJ2-7, the V gene TRBV20-1; D not resolved. Trimming removed 3 bases from V and 0 bases from J, with 6 bases in between. Germline lookup yields CDR1 DFQATT and CDR2 SNEGSKA (reference sequence). The CDR3 consists of 12 residues. CDR3 sequence: CSARALSYEQYY. The CDR3 bases are TGCAGTGCTAGGGCCCTCTCCTACGAGCAGTACTAC.

This clonotype was recorded a few times. The rearrangement joins TRBV5-5 to TRBJ2-1, with 10 bases that match TRBD2. This CDR3 contains 15 residues. After removal of 2 bases from V and 4 bases from J, the junction contained 3 bases not matched to a gene. Germline V gene lookup returns CDR1 SGHKS and CDR2 YYEKEE (reference sequence). The CDR3 DNA is TGTGCCAGCAGCTTAGCGGGAGGGTTTTACAATGAGCAGTTCTTC. It codes for CASSLAGGFYNEQFF.

This clonotype was seen many times. The V and J genes are TRBV15 and TRBJ1-1; D call uncertain. The CDR3 is 12 residues long. Trimming stripped 4 bases from V and 1 base from J, with 4 bases between. Looked up from germline, CDR1 is LNHNV and CDR2 is YYDKDF (reference sequence). The CDR3 here is CATSMRNTEAFF. The CDR3 DNA is TGTGCCACCAGCATGAGGAACACTGAAGCTTTCTTT.